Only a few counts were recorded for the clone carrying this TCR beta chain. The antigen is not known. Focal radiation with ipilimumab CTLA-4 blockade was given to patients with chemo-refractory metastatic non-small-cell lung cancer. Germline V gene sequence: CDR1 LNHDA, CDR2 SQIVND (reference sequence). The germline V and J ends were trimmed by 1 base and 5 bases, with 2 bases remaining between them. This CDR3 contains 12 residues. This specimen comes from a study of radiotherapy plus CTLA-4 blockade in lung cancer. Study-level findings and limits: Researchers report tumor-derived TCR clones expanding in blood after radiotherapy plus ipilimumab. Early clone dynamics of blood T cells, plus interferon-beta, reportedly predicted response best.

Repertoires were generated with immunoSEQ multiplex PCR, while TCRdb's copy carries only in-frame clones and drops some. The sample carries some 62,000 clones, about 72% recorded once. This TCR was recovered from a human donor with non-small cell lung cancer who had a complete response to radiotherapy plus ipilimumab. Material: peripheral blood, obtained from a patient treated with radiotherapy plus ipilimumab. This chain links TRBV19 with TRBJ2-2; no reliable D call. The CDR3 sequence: CASSIVTGELFF. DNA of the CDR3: TGTGCCAGTAGTATAGTGACCGGGGAGCTGTTTTTT.